This TCR beta chain was profiled in a study of blood T cell repertoires in COVID-19 (dated by TCRdb to 2018 to 2020). Regarding the study in general: Collaborator samples came from the United States, Italy and Spain and covered acute and convalescent phases of COVID-19. The prospective study material was composed of cDNA or gDNA derived from T cells, B-cell-depleted T cells, or PBMCs. The dataset comprised deeply sampled blood TCRbeta repertoires from subjects exposed to, actively infected with, or recovered from COVID-19. The repertoires were released in a freely available public database intended as a resource for research on the immune response to SARS-CoV-2. The samples were drawn from two sources: the first 160 participants of the ongoing ImmuneRACE study, and 1,254 subjects contributed by 6 global collaborators. Sample metadata almost always included a de-identified subject ID, COVID-19 status, age in years and sex. Where HLA class I and class II types were available, the types were taken from metadata supplied by the sample provider, not from assay-based typing.

Here is what the overall study found, with its caveats: How much clinical and demographic metadata was included differed by source and by participant, and the metadata was provided uncurated.

TCRbeta CDR3 regions were amplified from genomic DNA by means of the immunoSEQ Assay, a bias-controlled multiplex PCR. In the paper's pipeline: Nucleated cell counts per sample were estimated from amplification of reference gene primers within the assay. Sequence reads were collapsed and filtered to measure the absolute abundance of every unique TCRbeta CDR3 rearrangement. For each sample, productive Simpson clonality was calculated as the square root of Simpson's diversity index over productive rearrangements. The source is immuneACCESS, and TCRdb retained only in-frame sequences with V and J called. Part of the clones is not carried over; for the studies checked, unresolved V genes explain less than half of this, and the remainder is unexplained. The DNA gave D and trimming, while V, J and clone size come from that table. In all, the sample holds hundreds of thousands of clones, and 75% to 90% of those were seen once. The ten largest clones add up to 8.8% of the sample.

This clone was seen more than once but under ten times. This receptor's antigen is unknown. Base qualities are not recorded, but no much larger clone differs from it by a single base. Enrolling through a virtual design, the prospective study's participants ranged in age from roughly 18 to 89 years and lived across 20 to 30 United States geographic areas. Cohort assignment in the prospective study relied on participant-reported clinical history from a screening survey and a study questionnaire. For ImmuneRACE Cohort 3, a participant was defined as recovered based on two consecutive negative NP/OP PCR tests, clearance by a healthcare professional, or resolution of symptoms. In the prospective study, whole blood, serum and a nasopharyngeal or oropharyngeal swab were collected from each participant by mobile phlebotomists. Additional blood draws and questionnaires over an approximately two-month period could optionally be provided by prospective study participants. Before DNA extraction, prospective study blood samples were shipped either frozen or at room temperature.

The clonotype was recovered from a man in his forties or fifties who had recovered from COVID-19. Sequencing was performed on PBMCs or T cells enriched from blood (not recorded which).

The CDR3 loop reads CASRRSSGTLMNTEAFF. The DNA sequence follows: TGTGCCAGTAGACGGAGCTCCGGGACACTTATGAACACTGAAGCTTTCTTT. Recombination linked TRBV19 to TRBJ1-1, and the D gene may be TRBD1, 6 bases matching. The germline V gene encodes CDR1 LNHDA and CDR2 SQIVND (reference sequence). The junction carries 20 bases between V and J, which are trimmed by 6 bases and 0 bases respectively. From its cysteine to its phenylalanine, the CDR3 spans 17 amino acids. CDR3 DNA only is kept here, 51 bases in frame from base 1.